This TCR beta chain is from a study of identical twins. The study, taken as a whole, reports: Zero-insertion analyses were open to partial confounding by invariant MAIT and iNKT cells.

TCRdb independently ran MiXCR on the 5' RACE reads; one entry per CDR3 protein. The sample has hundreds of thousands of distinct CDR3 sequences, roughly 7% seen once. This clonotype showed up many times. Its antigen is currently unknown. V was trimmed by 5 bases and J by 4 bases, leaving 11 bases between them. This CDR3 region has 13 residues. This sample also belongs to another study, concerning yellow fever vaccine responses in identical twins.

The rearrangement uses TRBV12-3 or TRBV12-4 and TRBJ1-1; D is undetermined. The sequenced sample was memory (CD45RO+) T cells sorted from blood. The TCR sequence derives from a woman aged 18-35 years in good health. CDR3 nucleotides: TGTGCCAGCAGTCCAGATCGGAGCACTGAAGCTTTCTTT. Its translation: CASSPDRSTEAFF.